A selection of T cell receptor beta chains follows, all from one sample in a study of a mutant IDH1 vaccine in newly diagnosed glioma. Antigens of these TCRs are unknown. Produced via immunoSEQ multiplex PCR; TCRdb's table is partial and in-frame only. Of some 130,000 clones listed, 80% were seen once; the top ten hold 5.5%. This material consisted of PBMCs, taken from a glioma patient whose treatment included an IDH1 peptide vaccine. The receptor source for this set is a man between 40 and 49 years old with glioma. Both conserved end residues are part of each CDR3. D genes are given only for firm matches. Clone size is stated in some rows and not others, as once, few, many or a class when expanded.

v_gene,d_gene,abundance,j_gene,CDR3aa,CDR3nt
TRBV6-1,-,-,TRBJ1-2,CASSDTGYGYTF,TGTGCCAGCAGTGATACAGGGTATGGCTACACCTTC
TRBV7-2,-,-,TRBJ2-7,CASSRGVGVTSYEQYF,TGTGCCAGCAGCCGCGGTGTGGGGGTTACAAGTTACGAGCAGTACTTC
TRBV9,TRBD2,-,TRBJ2-3,CASSVLAGGGDTQYF,TGTGCCAGCAGCGTACTAGCGGGGGGCGGGGATACGCAGTATTTT
TRBV5-1,TRBD2,-,TRBJ2-1,CASSRSSGSGREQFF,TGCGCCAGCAGTAGGAGCAGCGGGAGTGGTCGGGAGCAGTTCTTC
TRBV7-9,-,-,TRBJ2-3,CASSLEGSTDTQYF,TGTGCCAGCAGCTTAGAAGGCAGCACAGATACGCAGTATTTT
TRBV11-2,-,-,TRBJ2-7,CASSFRVGGEQYF,TGTGCCAGCAGCTTTAGGGTCGGGGGCGAGCAGTACTTC
TRBV5-4,-,-,TRBJ2-1,CASSLVGGNEQFF,TGTGCCAGCAGCTTGGTGGGGGGTAATGAGCAGTTCTTC
TRBV18,-,-,TRBJ1-1,CASSPPIMGRPFVNTEAFF,TGTGCCAGCTCACCACCCATAATGGGACGGCCGTTCGTGAACACTGAAGCTTTCTTT
TRBV4-2,-,-,TRBJ2-1,CASSQGDQSSYNEQFF,TGTGCCAGCAGCCAAGGGGACCAGAGCTCCTACAATGAGCAGTTCTTC
TRBV27,TRBD2,-,TRBJ2-1,CASSSQTSGYNEQFF,TGTGCCAGCAGTTCCCAGACTAGCGGTTACAATGAGCAGTTCTTC
TRBV9,-,-,TRBJ2-5,CASSVGGIQETQYF,TGTGCCAGCAGCGTAGGAGGGATTCAGGAGACCCAGTACTTC
TRBV19,-,-,TRBJ1-6,CASRWGNNSPLHF,TGTGCCAGTAGGTGGGGAAATAATTCACCCCTCCACTTT
TRBV2,-,-,TRBJ2-1,CASSEADWANEQFF,TGTGCCAGCAGTGAAGCAGACTGGGCCAATGAGCAGTTCTTC
TRBV7-3,TRBD1,-,TRBJ2-5,CASSLTGQGEETQYF,TGTGCCAGCAGCTTAACGGGACAGGGGGAAGAGACCCAGTACTTC
TRBV7-9,-,few,TRBJ1-1,CAIAPGAEAFF,TGTGCCATCGCGCCAGGGGCTGAAGCTTTCTTT
TRBV6-5,-,-,TRBJ2-7,CASSPDRREQYF,TGTGCCAGCAGTCCGGACAGAAGGGAGCAGTACTTC
TRBV4-3,-,-,TRBJ2-7,CASSRGGARPPYEQYF,TGCGCCAGCAGCCGGGGCGGGGCACGTCCTCCCTACGAGCAGTACTTC
TRBV28,TRBD1,-,TRBJ1-5,CASSQGQGSQPQHF,TGTGCCAGCAGCCAGGGACAGGGTAGCCAGCCCCAGCATTTT
TRBV5-6,-,-,TRBJ2-3,CASSLEGPPGDTQYF,TGTGCCAGCAGCTTGGAGGGACCCCCCGGGGATACGCAGTATTTT
TRBV7-8,-,-,TRBJ1-1,CASSFGIGNTEAFF,TGTGCCAGCAGCTTCGGGATAGGGAACACTGAAGCTTTCTTT
TRBV9,TRBD2,-,TRBJ2-2,CASSSSGSTGELFF,TGTGCCAGCTCTTCTAGCGGGAGTACCGGGGAGCTGTTTTTT
TRBV5-4,TRBD1,-,TRBJ1-2,CASSQDRVYGYTF,TGTGCCAGCAGCCAGGACAGGGTCTATGGCTACACCTTC
TRBV29-1,-,-,TRBJ1-1,CSVEDPGGGTEAFF,TGCAGCGTTGAAGACCCCGGGGGGGGCACTGAAGCTTTCTTT
TRBV19,TRBD1,-,TRBJ2-7,CASSIDRMDRGHEQYF,TGTGCCAGTAGTATAGATCGGATGGACAGGGGCCACGAGCAGTACTTC
TRBV6-4,TRBD2,once,TRBJ2-3,CASSGAGGTDTQYF,TGTGCCAGCAGTGGCGCGGGGGGCACAGATACGCAGTATTTT
TRBV30,-,-,TRBJ1-4,CAWSVRPLDEKLFF,TGTGCCTGGAGTGTACGGCCCTTGGATGAAAAACTGTTTTTT
TRBV5-1,TRBD2,-,TRBJ2-7,CASSLEPSGGRTYEQYF,TGCGCCAGCAGCTTGGAACCTAGCGGGGGGCGCACATACGAGCAGTACTTC
TRBV28,-,-,TRBJ1-5,CASRPQGFQPQHF,TGTGCCAGCAGGCCGCAGGGGTTTCAGCCCCAGCATTTT
TRBV7-9,TRBD2,-,TRBJ2-7,CASSYWTSGGNYYEQYF,TGTGCCAGCAGCTACTGGACTAGCGGGGGCAACTACTACGAGCAGTACTTC
TRBV28,TRBD2,-,TRBJ2-1,CASRGLAGFNEQFF,TGTGCCAGCAGGGGACTAGCGGGATTCAATGAGCAGTTCTTC
TRBV7-2,-,-,TRBJ2-7,CASSLNMGSQYF,TGTGCCAGCAGCTTAAACATGGGAAGCCAGTACTTC
TRBV19,-,-,TRBJ2-5,CASTGQETQYF,TGTGCCAGTACCGGCCAAGAGACCCAGTACTTC
TRBV4-3,-,-,TRBJ2-7,CASSPSVTREQYF,TGCGCCAGCAGCCCCTCGGTAACGAGAGAGCAGTACTTC
TRBV10-3,TRBD2,-,TRBJ2-5,CAIREAGRAETQYF,TGTGCCATCAGAGAGGCGGGGAGGGCAGAGACCCAGTACTTC
TRBV10-1,-,-,TRBJ2-1,CASSVRSGDLNEQFF,TGCGCCAGCAGCGTCAGATCAGGGGACCTCAATGAGCAGTTCTTC
TRBV7-9,-,-,TRBJ1-4,CASSFRRGGLDEKLFF,TGTGCCAGCAGCTTTAGGCGGGGGGGTCTGGATGAAAAACTGTTTTTT
TRBV10-3,-,-,TRBJ2-1,CAISGTNNEQFF,TGTGCCATCAGCGGGACCAACAATGAGCAGTTCTTC
TRBV30,TRBD1,-,TRBJ1-2,CAWSPRGVGYTF,TGTGCCTGGAGTCCCAGGGGGGTTGGCTACACCTTC
TRBV4-3,-,-,TRBJ2-2,CASSQDREKLFF,TGCGCCAGCAGCCAAGATCGGGAGAAGCTGTTTTTT
TRBV7-2,-,-,TRBJ2-7,CASSLGGMTYEQYF,TGTGCCAGCAGCTTAGGGGGGATGACCTACGAGCAGTACTTC
TRBV19,TRBD2,-,TRBJ2-1,CASKLAGALDEQFF,TGTGCCAGTAAGCTAGCGGGAGCCTTGGATGAGCAGTTCTTC
TRBV19,-,-,TRBJ2-2,CASSAGELFF,TGTGCCAGTAGTGCCGGGGAGCTGTTTTTT
TRBV30,TRBD1,-,TRBJ1-2,CAWSGQGLYGYTF,TGTGCCTGGTCAGGACAGGGACTGTATGGCTACACCTTC
TRBV5-5,-,-,TRBJ2-2,CASSLTRWGTGELFF,TGTGCCAGCAGCTTGACTCGTTGGGGGACCGGGGAGCTGTTTTTT
TRBV19,TRBD1,-,TRBJ1-4,CASKGDSDEKLFF,TGTGCCAGTAAGGGGGACAGCGATGAAAAACTGTTTTTT
TRBV7-2,-,-,TRBJ2-3,CASSLLAAYTDTQYF,TGTGCCAGCAGCTTATTAGCGGCCTACACAGATACGCAGTATTTT
TRBV5-6,-,-,TRBJ1-2,CASSPGTYYGYTF,TGTGCCAGCAGCCCCGGGACATACTATGGCTACACCTTC
TRBV16,-,once,TRBJ1-2,CASSQRRGNYGYTF,TGTGCCAGCAGCCAACGCAGGGGAAACTATGGCTACACCTTC
TRBV13,TRBD2,-,TRBJ2-5,CASSLGLASPETQYF,TGTGCCAGCAGCTTGGGACTAGCGTCCCCAGAGACCCAGTACTTC
TRBV5-1,TRBD2,-,TRBJ2-1,CASTSQAGGHNEQFF,TGCGCCAGCACCTCGCAAGCGGGAGGCCACAATGAGCAGTTCTTC
TRBV7-2,TRBD1,-,TRBJ1-2,CASSPGTGGNYGYTF,TGTGCCAGCAGCCCCGGGACAGGGGGGAACTATGGCTACACCTTC
TRBV27,TRBD1,-,TRBJ2-5,CASSNRGRRETQYF,TGTGCCAGCAGTAACAGGGGGCGTCGGGAGACCCAGTACTTC
TRBV28,-,-,TRBJ2-7,CASSPQSYSEGSYEQYF,TGTGCCAGCAGTCCCCAATCCTACAGTGAGGGATCCTACGAGCAGTACTTC
TRBV4-3,TRBD1,-,TRBJ2-2,CASSQGGQGTGELFF,TGCGCCAGCAGCCAAGGGGGACAGGGCACCGGGGAGCTGTTTTTT
TRBV6-6,-,-,TRBJ2-1,CASSYLVGGGYNEQFF,TGTGCCAGCAGTTACCTAGTGGGGGGAGGTTACAATGAGCAGTTCTTC